This T cell receptor (beta chain) was observed in a study of Ad26.COV2.S vaccination and SARS-CoV-2 variants. Whole-study context: Ad26.COV2.S shots went into the muscle once or twice, 56 days apart.

Treatment defined: some 20 received Ad26.COV2.S at low or high dose, single or two shots; 5 received placebo; per-sample allocation not given. Day 63 following the first vaccine or placebo injection was when the samples were taken. This CDR3 is 11 amino acids long. Germline V lookup: CDR1 SGHRS, CDR2 YFSETQ. The J segment lost 9 bases and the V segment lost 4 bases, leaving 4 bases of the junction unmatched. Study-wide results and caveats: Vaccinated individuals (as opposed to placebo recipients) had higher spike-specific TCR breadth. The breadth of spike-specific CD8+ and CD4+ T cell responses after vaccination was reportedly substantial.

A remark on this clone: The antigen remains unidentified.

Method: immunoSEQ multiplex PCR; TCRdb's copy keeps in-frame clones and lacks some. The profile shows some 450,000 clones, roughly 88% of them singletons. Sequences were derived from peripheral blood, sampled in a trial of Ad26.COV2.S vaccine versus placebo. The V and J genes are TRBV5-1 and TRBJ2-7, with 7 bases that match TRBD1. The receptor's source is a person aged 18 to 59 who received the Ad26.COV2.S COVID-19 vaccine or a placebo. The CDR3 DNA sequence: TGCGCCAGCAGCCGACAGGGTGTGCAGTACTTC. Translation: CASSRQGVQYF.